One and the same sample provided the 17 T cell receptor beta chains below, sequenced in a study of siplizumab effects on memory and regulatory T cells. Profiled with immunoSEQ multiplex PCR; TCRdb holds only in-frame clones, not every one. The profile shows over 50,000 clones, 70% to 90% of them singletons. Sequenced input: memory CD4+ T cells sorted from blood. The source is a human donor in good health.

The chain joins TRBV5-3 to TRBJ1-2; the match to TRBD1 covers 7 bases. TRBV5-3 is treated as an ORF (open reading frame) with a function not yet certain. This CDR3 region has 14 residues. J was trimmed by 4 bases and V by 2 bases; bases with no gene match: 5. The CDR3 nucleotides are TGTGCCAGAAGCTTAGGGGGCGCGGGCTATGGCTACACCTTC. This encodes CARSLGGAGYGYTF.

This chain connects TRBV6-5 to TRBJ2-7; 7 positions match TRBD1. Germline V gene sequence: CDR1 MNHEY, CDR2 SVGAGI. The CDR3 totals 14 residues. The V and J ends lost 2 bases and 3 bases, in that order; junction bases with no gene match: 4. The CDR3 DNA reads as TGTGCCAGCAGTTACCGGGACAGAGACTACGAGCAGTACTTC. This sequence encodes CASSYRDRDYEQYF.

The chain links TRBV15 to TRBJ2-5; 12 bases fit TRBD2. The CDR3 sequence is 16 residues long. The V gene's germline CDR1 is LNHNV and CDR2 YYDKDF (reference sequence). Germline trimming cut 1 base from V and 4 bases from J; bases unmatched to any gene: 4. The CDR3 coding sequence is TGTGCCACCAGCAGAGGGACTAGCGGGATTTTAGAGACCCAGTACTTC. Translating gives CATSRGTSGILETQYF.

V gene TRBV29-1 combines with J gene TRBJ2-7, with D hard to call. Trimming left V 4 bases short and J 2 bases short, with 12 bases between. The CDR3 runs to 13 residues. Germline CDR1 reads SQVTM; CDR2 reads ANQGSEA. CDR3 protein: CSVGFGRTYEQYF. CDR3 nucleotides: TGCAGCGTTGGCTTCGGCAGGACCTACGAGCAGTACTTC.

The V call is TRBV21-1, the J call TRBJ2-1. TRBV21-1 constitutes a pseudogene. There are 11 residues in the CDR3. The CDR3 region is CASRRPDEQFF. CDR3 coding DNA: TGTGCCAGCAGGCGACCGGATGAGCAGTTCTTC.

CDR3 amino acids: CASSLGQSTDTQYF. The CDR3 DNA sequence: TGCGCCAGCAGCTTAGGACAGAGCACAGATACGCAGTATTTT. This chain links TRBV5-1 with TRBJ2-3, with TRBD1 as a possible D gene (6 bases). V shed 2 bases and J shed 0 bases, with 7 bases lying between them. The CDR3 runs 14 residues. Germline lookup yields CDR1 SGHRS and CDR2 YFSETQ.

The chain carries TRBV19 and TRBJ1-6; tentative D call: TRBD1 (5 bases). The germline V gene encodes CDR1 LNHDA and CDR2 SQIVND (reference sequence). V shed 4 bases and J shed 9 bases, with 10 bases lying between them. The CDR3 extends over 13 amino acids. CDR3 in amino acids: CASSTGVTSPLHF. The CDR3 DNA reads TGTGCCAGTAGTACGGGGGTGACTTCACCCCTCCACTTT.

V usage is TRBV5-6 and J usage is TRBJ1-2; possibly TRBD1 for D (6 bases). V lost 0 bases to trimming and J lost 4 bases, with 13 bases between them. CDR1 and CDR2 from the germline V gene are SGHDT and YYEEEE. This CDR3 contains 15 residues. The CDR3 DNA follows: TGTGCCAGCAGCTTGGAAGGGGGATCGGTCTATGGCTACACCTTC. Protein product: CASSLEGGSVYGYTF.

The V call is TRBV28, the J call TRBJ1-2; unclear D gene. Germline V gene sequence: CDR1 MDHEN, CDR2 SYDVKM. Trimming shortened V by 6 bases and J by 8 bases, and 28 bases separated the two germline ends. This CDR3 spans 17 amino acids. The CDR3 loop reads CASSRNIRRKDKGGYTF. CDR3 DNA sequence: TGTGCCAGCAGCCGTAATATACGACGGAAAGACAAAGGAGGCTACACCTTC.

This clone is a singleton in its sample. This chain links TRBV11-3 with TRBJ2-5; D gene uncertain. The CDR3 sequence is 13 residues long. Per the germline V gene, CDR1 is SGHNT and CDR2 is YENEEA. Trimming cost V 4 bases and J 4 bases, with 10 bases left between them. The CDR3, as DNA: TGTGCCAGCAGCTCCGAGTCACGAGAGACCCAGTACTTC. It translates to CASSSESRETQYF.

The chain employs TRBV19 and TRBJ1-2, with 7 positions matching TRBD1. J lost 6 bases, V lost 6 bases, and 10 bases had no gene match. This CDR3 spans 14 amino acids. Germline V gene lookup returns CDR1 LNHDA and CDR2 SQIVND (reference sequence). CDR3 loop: CASSYRGSSDGYTF. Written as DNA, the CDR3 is TGTGCCAGTAGCTACAGGGGCTCCAGCGATGGCTACACCTTC.

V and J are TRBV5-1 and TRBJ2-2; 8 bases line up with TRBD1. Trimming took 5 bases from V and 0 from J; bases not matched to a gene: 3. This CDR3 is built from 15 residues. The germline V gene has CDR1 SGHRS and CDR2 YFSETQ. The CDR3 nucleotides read TGCGCCAGCAGGATGACAGGGGCGAACACCGGGGAGCTGTTTTTT. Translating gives CASRMTGANTGELFF.

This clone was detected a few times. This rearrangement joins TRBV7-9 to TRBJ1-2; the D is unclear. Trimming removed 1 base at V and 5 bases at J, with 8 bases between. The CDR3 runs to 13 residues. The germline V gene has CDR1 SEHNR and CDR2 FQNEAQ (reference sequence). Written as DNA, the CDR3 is TGTGCCAGCAGCTTAGGGGGAGGGTATGGCTACACCTTC. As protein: CASSLGGGYGYTF.

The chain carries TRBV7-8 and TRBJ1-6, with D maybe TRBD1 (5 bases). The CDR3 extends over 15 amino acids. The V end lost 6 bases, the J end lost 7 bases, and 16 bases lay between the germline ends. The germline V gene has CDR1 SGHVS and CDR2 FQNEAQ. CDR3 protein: CASSRPRGGNSPLHF. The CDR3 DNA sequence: TGTGCCAGCAGTCGGCCTAGGGGCGGGAATTCACCCCTCCACTTT.

The CDR3 is CASSFLPDGELFF. CDR3 in DNA: TGTGCCAGCAGCTTCCTTCCGGACGGGGAGCTGTTTTTT. The genes are TRBV11-3 and TRBJ2-2; D not certain. V was clipped by 3 bases and J by 7 bases, with 9 bases between them. CDR3 length equals 13 residues. Germline loops: CDR1 SGHNT, CDR2 YENEEA.

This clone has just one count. The CDR3 loop reads CASSPPGTYRSGNTIYF. The DNA for the CDR3 is TGTGCCAGCAGTCCCCCCGGGACCTACCGCTCTGGAAACACCATATATTTT. The chain combines TRBV25-1 with TRBJ1-3, with D possibly TRBD1 on 5 matching bases. CDR1 is MGHDK, CDR2 SYGVNS, per germline. This CDR3 contains 17 residues. V was trimmed by 5 bases and J by 0 bases, leaving 17 bases between them. The whole variable domain, remainder taken from reference TRBV25-1 and TRBJ1-3, is EADIYQTPRYLVIGTGKKITLECSQTMGHDKMYWYQQDPGMELHLIHYSYGVNSTEKGDLSSESTVSRIRTEHFPLTLESARPSHTSQYLCASSPPGTYRSGNTIYFGEGSWLTVV.

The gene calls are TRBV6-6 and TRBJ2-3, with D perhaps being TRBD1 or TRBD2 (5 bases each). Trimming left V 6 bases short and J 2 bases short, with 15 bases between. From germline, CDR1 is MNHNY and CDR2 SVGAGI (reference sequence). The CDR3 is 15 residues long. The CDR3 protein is CASSPGTSTTDTQYF. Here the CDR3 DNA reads TGTGCCAGCAGCCCTGGGACCTCCACCACAGATACGCAGTATTTT.